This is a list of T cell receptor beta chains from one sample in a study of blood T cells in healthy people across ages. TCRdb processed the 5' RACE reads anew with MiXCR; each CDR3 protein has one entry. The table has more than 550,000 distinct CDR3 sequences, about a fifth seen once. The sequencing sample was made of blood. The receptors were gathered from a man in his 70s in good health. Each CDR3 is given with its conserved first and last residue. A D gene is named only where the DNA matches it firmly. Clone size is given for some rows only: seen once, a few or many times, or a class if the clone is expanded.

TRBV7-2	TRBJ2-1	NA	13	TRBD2	CASTTSGYNEQFF	TGTGCCAGCACGACTAGCGGCTACAATGAGCAGTTCTTC
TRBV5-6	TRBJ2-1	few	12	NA	CASSFGAWEQFF	TGTGCCAGCAGCTTTGGAGCCTGGGAGCAGTTCTTC
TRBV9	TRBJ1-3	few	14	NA	CASSVDSSGNTIYF	TGTGCCAGCAGCGTTGACAGCTCTGGAAACACCATATATTTT
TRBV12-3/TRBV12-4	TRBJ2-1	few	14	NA	CASTLNRGNNEQFF	TGTGCCAGCACCCTTAACCGGGGGAACAATGAGCAGTTCTTC
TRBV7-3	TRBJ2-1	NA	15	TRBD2	CASSAQTGGTMRQFF	TGTGCCAGCAGCGCCCAAACGGGGGGAACAATGAGGCAGTTCTTC
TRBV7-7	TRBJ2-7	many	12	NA	CASSPNGAEQYF	TGTGCCAGCAGCCCCAACGGGGCCGAGCAGTACTTC
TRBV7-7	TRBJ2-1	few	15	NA	CASSLRRGINNEQFF	TGTGCCAGCAGCTTACGCAGGGGAATCAACAATGAGCAGTTCTTC
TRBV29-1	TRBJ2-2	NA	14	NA	CSARLMGYTGELFF	TGCAGCGCCCGTTTGATGGGTTACACCGGGGAGCTGTTTTTT
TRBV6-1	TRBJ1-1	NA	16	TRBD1	CASREGQGAAYSEAFF	TGTGCCAGCAGGGAGGGACAGGGGGCAGCTTACTCTGAAGCTTTCTTT
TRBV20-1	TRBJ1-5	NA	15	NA	CSARAGGLRNQPQHF	TGCAGTGCTAGAGCGGGTGGTCTTCGCAATCAGCCCCAGCATTTT
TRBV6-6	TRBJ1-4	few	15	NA	CASSYSGQWREKLFF	TGTGCCAGCAGTTACTCGGGACAATGGCGGGAAAAACTGTTTTTT
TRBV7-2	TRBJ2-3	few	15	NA	CASSQGLSSTDTQYF	TGTGCCAGCTCCCAGGGGCTTTCTAGCACAGATACGCAGTATTTT
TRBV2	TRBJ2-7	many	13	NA	CASRTDVSYEQYF	TGTGCCAGCAGGACGGACGTCTCCTACGAGCAGTACTTC
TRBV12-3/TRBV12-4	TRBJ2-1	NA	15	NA	CASTPGQGPYNEQFF	TGTGCCAGCACCCCAGGTCAGGGACCTTACAATGAGCAGTTCTTC
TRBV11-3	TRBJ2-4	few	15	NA	CASSLDGGSQNIQHF	TGTGCCAGCAGCTTAGACGGTGGTTCCCAAAACATTCAGCACTTC
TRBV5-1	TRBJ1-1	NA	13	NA	CASREGFGTEAFF	TGCGCCAGCAGGGAGGGGTTTGGCACTGAAGCTTTCTTT
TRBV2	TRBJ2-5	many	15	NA	CASSEDYLGGETQYF	TGTGCCAGCAGTGAGGACTATCTGGGGGGCGAGACCCAGTACTTC
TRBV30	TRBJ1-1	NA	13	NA	CAWSVGRTTEASF	TGTGCCTGGAGTGTAGGCAGGACGACTGAAGCTTCCTTT
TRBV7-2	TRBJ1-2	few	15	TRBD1	CASRISDRGYCGYTF	TGTGCCAGCAGGATCTCGGACAGGGGGTACTGTGGCTACACCTTC
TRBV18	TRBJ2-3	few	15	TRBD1	CASSFGQGLTDTQYF	TGTGCCAGCTCATTCGGACAGGGGTTGACAGATACGCAGTATTTT
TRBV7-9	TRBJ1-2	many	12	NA	CASTATSGGYTF	TGTGCCAGCACCGCAACCTCTGGGGGCTACACCTTC
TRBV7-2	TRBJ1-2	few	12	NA	CASGQGLYGYTF	TGTGCCAGCGGCCAGGGGTTATATGGCTACACCTTC
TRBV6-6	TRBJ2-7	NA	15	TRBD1	CASSHSRDRGYEQYF	TGTGCCAGCAGTCATAGCCGGGACAGGGGTTACGAGCAGTACTTC
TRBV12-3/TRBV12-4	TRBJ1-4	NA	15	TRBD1	CASSSLGTGNEKLFF	TGTGCCAGCAGTTCTTTGGGGACAGGGAATGAAAAACTGTTTTTT
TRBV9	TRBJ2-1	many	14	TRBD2	CASSPSSGAIEQFF	TGTGCCAGCAGCCCATCTAGCGGAGCTATTGAGCAGTTCTTC
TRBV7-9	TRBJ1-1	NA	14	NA	CASSLTGPDTEAFF	TGTGCCAGCAGCTTAACAGGGCCCGACACTGAAGCTTTCTTT
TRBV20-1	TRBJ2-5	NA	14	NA	CSATRQETQETQYF	TGCAGTGCTACCCGACAGGAAACTCAAGAGACCCAGTACTTC
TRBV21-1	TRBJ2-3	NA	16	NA	CASSSWASGRTDTQYF	TGTGCCAGCAGCAGTTGGGCTAGCGGGAGGACAGATACGCAGTATTTT
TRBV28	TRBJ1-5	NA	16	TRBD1	CASRQGGDLHNHPQHF	TGTGCCAGCAGACAGGGGGGGGACCTGCACAATCATCCCCAGCATTTT
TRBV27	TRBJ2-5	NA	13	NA	CASRLGGKETQYF	TGTGCCAGCAGGCTCGGGGGAAAAGAGACCCAGTACTTC
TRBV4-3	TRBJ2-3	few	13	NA	CASSQDFPDTQYF	TGCGCCAGCAGCCAAGATTTTCCAGATACGCAGTATTTT
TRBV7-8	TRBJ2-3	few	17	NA	CANSLERDSPSTDTQYF	TGTGCCAACAGCTTAGAGCGGGACAGCCCTAGCACAGATACGCAGTATTTT
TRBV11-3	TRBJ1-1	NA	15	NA	CASSLGSEGRGRAFF	TGTGCCAGCAGCTTAGGTTCGGAGGGCAGGGGTAGGGCTTTCTTT